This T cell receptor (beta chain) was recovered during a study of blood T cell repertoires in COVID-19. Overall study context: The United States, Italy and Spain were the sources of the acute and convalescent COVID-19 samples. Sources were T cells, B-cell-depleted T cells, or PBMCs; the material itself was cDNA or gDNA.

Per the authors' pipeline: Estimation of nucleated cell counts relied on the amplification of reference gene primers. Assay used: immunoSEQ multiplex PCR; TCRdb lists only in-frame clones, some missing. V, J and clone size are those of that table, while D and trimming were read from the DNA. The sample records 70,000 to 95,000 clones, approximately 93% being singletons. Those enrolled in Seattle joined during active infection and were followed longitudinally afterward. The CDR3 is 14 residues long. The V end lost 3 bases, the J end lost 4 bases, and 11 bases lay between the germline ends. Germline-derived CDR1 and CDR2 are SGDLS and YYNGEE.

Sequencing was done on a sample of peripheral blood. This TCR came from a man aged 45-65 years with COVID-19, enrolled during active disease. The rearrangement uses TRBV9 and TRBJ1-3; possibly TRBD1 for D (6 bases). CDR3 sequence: CASSEGGSGNTIYF. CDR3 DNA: TGTGCCAGCAGCGAAGGGGGATCCGGAAACACCATATATTTT. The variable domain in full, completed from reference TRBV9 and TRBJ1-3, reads DSGVTQTPKHLITATGQRVTLRCSPRSGDLSVYWYQQSLDQGLQFLIQYYNGEERAKGNILERFSAQQFPDLHSELNLSSLELGDSALYFCASSEGGSGNTIYFGEGSWLTVV.